This T cell receptor beta chain was profiled in a study of blood T cell repertoires in COVID-19 (dated by TCRdb to the early 2020s). As for the study more broadly: Collaborator samples came from the United States, Italy and Spain and covered acute and convalescent phases of COVID-19. The prospective study material was composed of cDNA or gDNA derived from T cells, B-cell-depleted T cells, or PBMCs. Deeply sampled blood TCRbeta repertoires from subjects exposed to, actively infected with, or recovered from COVID-19 were included in the dataset. Sample metadata almost always included a de-identified subject ID, COVID-19 status, age in years and sex. Where HLA class I and class II types were available, the types were taken from metadata supplied by the sample provider, not from assay-based typing. Samples were obtained from the ongoing ImmuneRACE study (first 160 participants) and from 1,254 subjects provided by 6 global collaborators. A freely available public database, intended as a resource for researchers studying the immune response to SARS-CoV-2, is where the repertoires were released.

According to the germline V gene, CDR1 reads MDHEN and CDR2 reads SYDVKM. The V end loses 8 bases and the J end loses 3 bases, and a stretch of 11 bases separates them. The CDR3 numbers 13 residues from cysteine through phenylalanine. The only DNA kept is the CDR3, 39 bases in frame from the first base. On this clone itself: Its antigen is still unknown. Base qualities are missing; no much larger clone stands one base away.

The study at large found these results: The quantity of clinical and demographic metadata differed by source and by participant and was supplied without curation.

One collaborating source in Seattle enrolled patients while the patients were actively infected and followed the patients over time throughout the course of disease. Each collaborating institution followed its own protocols to collect whole blood in K2EDTA tubes. For TCRbeta analysis, collaborator samples were shipped as frozen whole blood, as isolated PBMCs, or as DNA extracted from either sample type. TCRbeta CDR3 regions were amplified from genomic DNA using the immunoSEQ Assay, a bias-controlled multiplex PCR. The source study handled its data this way. The number of nucleated cells in each sample was estimated from the amplification of reference gene primers within the assay. Sequence reads were collapsed and filtered to measure the absolute abundance of every unique TCRbeta CDR3 rearrangement. Productive Simpson clonality was computed per sample as the square root of Simpson's diversity index over productive rearrangements. Imported from immuneACCESS, the table was reduced by TCRdb to in-frame sequences with V and J called. These copies leave out some clones; in studies compared against another copy, an unresolved V gene accounts for under half, and the cause of the remainder is not known. V and J calls and clone size are those listed in that table; D and trimming were worked out from the DNA. This sample comprises roughly 50,000 clones, around 85% of them detected only once. Over 25% of the sample goes to the ten largest clones.

Specimen: peripheral blood. The rearrangement combines TRBV28 with TRBJ2-1; a weak D assignment points to TRBD1 (5 bases agree). The source of this sequence is a woman aged 80 or over with COVID-19, enrolled during active disease. The DNA reads TGTGCCAGCTTCAGGGCTAGCTACAATGAGCAGTTCTTC. Protein translation: CASFRASYNEQFF.